Shown below are 30 T cell receptor beta chains from a single sample sequenced in a study of T cells in tuberculosis. Thawed, overnight-rested PBMC were stained with GMM-loaded CD1B tetramer, viability dye and anti-CD3, then sorted. C32 glucose monomycolate from Rhodococcus equi was loaded onto the CD1B tetramers. Some clones are missing from TCRdb's copy, which holds only in-frame ones; the method was immunoSEQ multiplex PCR. The sample shows about 59,000 clones, 81% of them seen only once. Sequenced: CD1b-GMM tetramer-negative cells sorted from PBMCs. All receptors come from an adult woman with latent tuberculosis.

The CDR3 DNA is TGTGCCAGCTCACCAGGGGGGAGCAATCAGCCCCAGCATTTT. This gives the protein CASSPGGSNQPQHF. The rearrangement joins TRBV18 to TRBJ1-5, with D perhaps TRBD1 (5 bases). CDR3 length: 14 residues. Germline-derived CDR1 and CDR2 are KGHSH and LQKENI. Between the trimmed V and J ends, which lost 2 bases and 1 base, there was a span of 6 bases.

The chain joins TRBV7-3 to TRBJ2-3; 9 bases line up with TRBD2. With 6 bases clipped from V and 2 bases from J, the junction kept 3 bases outside the gene matches. The CDR3 is 14 amino acids. Germline V gene lookup returns CDR1 SGHTA and CDR2 FQGTGA. The chain's CDR3 is CASRAGGITDTQYF. The CDR3 nucleotides are TGTGCCAGCAGGGCGGGGGGGATCACAGATACGCAGTATTTT.

V is TRBV19 and J is TRBJ2-1, with 9 nucleotides matching TRBD2. The CDR3 is made up of 15 amino acids. The V segment lost 6 bases and the J segment 3 bases; nucleotides outside the gene matches: 6. Looked up from germline, CDR1 is LNHDA and CDR2 is SQIVND (reference sequence). The DNA of the CDR3 is TGTGCCAGTAGCCCGCGGGAGGGCCGCTACAATGAGCAGTTCTTC. Translating it yields CASSPREGRYNEQFF. The variable domain in full, with the rest retrieved from reference TRBV19 and TRBJ2-1, is DGGITQSPKYLFRKEGQNVTLSCEQNLNHDAMYWYRQDPGQGLRLIYYSQIVNDFQKGDIAEGYSVSREKKESFPLTVTSAQKNPTAFYLCASSPREGRYNEQFFGPGTRLTVL.

V and J are TRBV2 and TRBJ2-6, with 11 positions matching TRBD1. CDR3 size: 16 residues. Germline loops: CDR1 SNHLY, CDR2 FYNNEI. V shed 6 bases and J 3 bases; nucleotides not matched to a gene: 4. CDR3 in DNA: TGTGCCAGCAGGAGGGACAGGGGGTTTGGGGCCAACGTCCTGACTTTC. This encodes CASRRDRGFGANVLTF.

V usage is TRBV7-2 and J usage is TRBJ1-5; 7 bases agree with TRBD1. The germline CDR1 and CDR2 sequences are SGHTA and FQGNSA. CDR3 length equals 14 residues. The junction had 7 bases not matched to a gene; V was cut back by 4 bases and J by 7 bases. CDR3 DNA sequence: TGTGCCAGCAGCTCGGACAGGAGAGGCCAGCCCCAGCATTTT. Protein product: CASSSDRRGQPQHF. Drawing the rest from reference TRBV7-2 and TRBJ1-5, the complete variable domain is GAGVSQSPSNKVTEKGKDVELRCDPISGHTALYWYRQSLGQGLEFLIYFQGNSAPDKSGLPSDRFSAERTGGSVSTLTIQRTQQEDSAVYLCASSSDRRGQPQHFGDGTRLSIL.

Here the CDR3 DNA reads TGTGCCAGCAGCTTAAAAGTCATCGGGACAGATACGCAGTATTTT. As protein: CASSLKVIGTDTQYF. The chain employs TRBV7-3 and TRBJ2-3; no clear D. V was pared by 1 base and J by 3 bases, with 11 bases between. CDR3 length: 15 residues. Germline CDR1 reads SGHTA; CDR2 reads FQGTGA.

This clone was detected once. The J gene is TRBJ1-2, the V gene TRBV4-1, with D maybe TRBD1 (6 bases). Trimming cost V 1 base and J 4 bases, with 16 bases left between them. There are 16 residues in the CDR3. Germline loops: CDR1 MGHRA, CDR2 YSYEKL. The CDR3: CASSQAISGALYGYTF. For the CDR3, the DNA is TGCGCCAGCAGCCAAGCTATATCAGGGGCCCTCTATGGCTACACCTTC.

The V and J genes are TRBV9 and TRBJ1-3; 9 nucleotides line up with TRBD1. The germline gives CDR1 SGDLS, CDR2 YYNGEE. V was clipped by 4 bases and J by 4 bases; unmatched bases: 3. The CDR3 runs 14 residues. The CDR3 sequence: CASSYGQGGNTIYF. CDR3 nucleotides: TGTGCCAGCAGCTACGGACAGGGGGGAAACACCATATATTTT.

The chain has TRBV10-3 and TRBJ1-2; D is undetermined. V was trimmed by 3 bases and J by 5 bases, leaving 10 bases between them. This CDR3 spans 13 amino acids. Germline CDR1 ENHRY, CDR2 SYGVKD. The CDR3 is CAISDRHRYGYTF. The CDR3, as DNA: TGTGCCATCAGTGATAGACACCGGTATGGCTACACCTTC.

The chain links TRBV6-5 to TRBJ2-7; TRBD2 matches at 8 bases. Trimming removed 0 bases from V and 4 bases from J; junction bases left unmatched: 8. The length of the CDR3 is 16 residues. Germline CDR1 is MNHEY and CDR2 is SVGAGI. CDR3 residues: CASSYSTGLAMYEQYF. CDR3 bases: TGTGCCAGCAGTTACTCGACTGGACTAGCAATGTACGAGCAGTACTTC.

This rearrangement joins TRBV7-6 to TRBJ2-1, with 13 bases matching TRBD2. Trimming cost V 5 bases and J 5 bases; bases outside gene matches: 12. The length of the CDR3 is 18 residues. The germline V gene encodes CDR1 SGHVS and CDR2 FNYEAQ. The chain's CDR3 is CASSRLRSGLAGDNEQFF. The CDR3 DNA sequence: TGTGCCAGCAGCAGACTAAGATCCGGACTAGCGGGAGACAATGAGCAGTTCTTC.

The chain links TRBV6-1 to TRBJ2-7, with TRBD1 matching 9 bases. The germline CDR1 and CDR2 sequences are MNHNS and SASEGT. This CDR3 comprises 14 residues. V shed 7 bases and J 3 bases; nucleotides not matched to a gene: 7. The CDR3 is CASTTGTGLYEQYF. The CDR3, as DNA: TGTGCCAGCACCACCGGGACAGGGCTCTACGAGCAGTACTTC.

This clone was found once. This chain joins TRBV28 and TRBJ2-5; 8 bases align to TRBD2. Germline V gives CDR1 MDHEN, CDR2 SYDVKM. Trimming at V came to 5 bases and at J to 5 bases, leaving 13 bases not matched to a gene. CDR3 length equals 16 residues. In DNA, the CDR3 is TGTGCCAGCAGTCCATACCTAACGGGGGGGAAGGAGACCCAGTACTTC. Translated, it gives CASSPYLTGGKETQYF.

This clone has a single count. The V and J genes are TRBV6-6 and TRBJ1-1, with 7 bases identical to TRBD1. The CDR3 has 13 amino acids. CDR1 is MNHNY, CDR2 SVGAGI, per germline (reference sequence). J was trimmed by 4 bases and V by 6 bases; bases with no gene match: 5. The CDR3 region is CASSRDSLTEAFF. The CDR3 bases are TGTGCCAGCAGCCGGGACAGCCTCACTGAAGCTTTCTTT.

This clone was counted a single time. The V call is TRBV6-5, the J call TRBJ2-3, with a possible D match to TRBD2 (5 bases). CDR1 is MNHEY, CDR2 SVGAGI, per germline. The CDR3 consists of 15 residues. The V end lost 0 bases, the J end lost 3 bases, and 10 bases lay between the germline ends. The CDR3 sequence: CASSYSYSGTDTQYF. CDR3 bases: TGTGCCAGCAGTTACTCGTATTCGGGGACAGATACGCAGTATTTT.

The chain couples TRBV20-1 to TRBJ2-7, with D unclear. The germline V gene has CDR1 DFQATT and CDR2 SNEGSKA (reference sequence). The V end lost 4 bases, the J end lost 5 bases, and 9 bases lay between the germline ends. The CDR3 is 11 amino acids. The CDR3 DNA is TGCAGTGCTAATAGAGGTGACGAGCAGTACTTC. Its translation is CSANRGDEQYF.

This clone was observed a few times. The V gene is TRBV6-1, the J gene TRBJ2-7, with a tentative D call TRBD2 (5 bases). This CDR3 is 15 amino acids long. The V and J ends lost 0 bases and 3 bases respectively, with 12 bases between them. Per germline, CDR1 MNHNS and CDR2 SASEGT. The CDR3 bases are TGTGCCAGCAGTGAAGCTAAGAGAGGGTTCTACGAGCAGTACTTC. Translated, it gives CASSEAKRGFYEQYF.

V usage is TRBV5-1 and J usage is TRBJ1-3; 9 bases are shared with TRBD1. With 2 bases clipped from V and 1 base from J, the junction kept 10 bases outside the gene matches. Germline CDR1 is SGHRS and CDR2 is YFSETQ. The CDR3 sequence is 18 residues long. CDR3 region: CASSFFSGQGGSGNTIYF. For the CDR3, the DNA is TGCGCCAGCAGCTTTTTTTCGGGACAGGGAGGGTCTGGAAACACCATATATTTT.

This rearrangement joins TRBV6-5 to TRBJ1-1; D gene ambiguous. With 2 bases removed from V and 7 bases from J, the gap between germline ends came to 11 bases. CDR1 MNHEY and CDR2 SVGAGI come from the germline V gene. There are 13 residues in the CDR3. The DNA for the CDR3 is TGTGCCAGCAGTTACCGGCAGGTCGGTGAAGCTTTCTTT. It codes for CASSYRQVGEAFF.

The genes are TRBV6-1 and TRBJ1-2; tentative D call: TRBD1 (6 bases). The CDR3 is 14 residues long. V lost 3 bases to trimming and J lost 6 bases, with 14 bases between them. In germline, CDR1 is MNHNS, CDR2 SASEGT. CDR3: CASSEISGADGYTF. CDR3 in DNA: TGTGCCAGCAGTGAGATCTCAGGGGCAGATGGCTACACCTTC.

The chain links TRBV28 to TRBJ1-2, with unresolved D. The V and J ends lost 4 bases and 7 bases respectively, with 19 bases between them. CDR3 length: 15 residues. Germline values: CDR1 MDHEN, CDR2 SYDVKM. DNA for the CDR3: TGTGCCAGCAGTTACCCGGTACGGGATACTGGTGGCTACACCTTC. It is translated as CASSYPVRDTGGYTF.

The chain couples TRBV12-5 to TRBJ2-7, with a possible D match to TRBD1 (5 bases). Germline CDR1 reads LGHNT; CDR2 reads FRNRAP. The V gene lost 6 bases and the J gene lost 4 bases, with 13 bases spanning the gap. The CDR3 totals 13 residues. CDR3 region: CASGLTVAYEQYF. In DNA form, the CDR3 reads TGTGCTAGTGGCCTGACAGTGGCTTACGAGCAGTACTTC.

This chain uses TRBV27 with TRBJ2-1; TRBD1 agrees at 12 bases. V was pared by 0 bases and J by 5 bases, with 8 bases of the junction left unmatched. CDR1 is MNHEY, CDR2 SMNVEV, per germline (reference sequence). CDR3 length equals 18 residues. CDR3 sequence (DNA): TGTGCCAGCAGTTTATCCCCGGGACAGGGGGCGAGACACAATGAGCAGTTCTTC. Protein sequence: CASSLSPGQGARHNEQFF.

In the case of this clone: Other DNA sequences in this specimen translate into the identical CDR3. The rearrangement uses TRBV2 and TRBJ1-6; weak D call: TRBD1 (5 bases). The CDR3 loop spans 14 amino acids. CDR1 is SNHLY and CDR2 is FYNNEI in the germline V gene. The V end was cut by 4 bases, the J end by 2 bases, with 6 bases between. The CDR3 reads CASSGQTYNSPLHF. DNA of the CDR3: TGTGCCAGCAGTGGACAGACCTATAATTCACCCCTCCACTTT.

The rearrangement joins TRBV4-2 to TRBJ1-2, with TRBD1 matching 7 bases. V shed 6 bases and J 8 bases; nucleotides not matched to a gene: 9. Germline V lookup: CDR1 LGHNA, CDR2 YNFKEQ. CDR3 length: 13 amino acids. The CDR3 sequence is CASRPDRATGYTF. Here the CDR3 DNA reads TGTGCCAGCAGACCTGACAGGGCTACAGGCTACACCTTC.

This clone has just one count. The chain uses TRBV7-6 and TRBJ2-3; the match to TRBD2 covers 16 bases. Germline CDR1 reads SGHVS; CDR2 reads FNYEAQ. The CDR3 length is 17 residues. Germline trimming cut 4 bases from V and 8 bases from J; bases unmatched to any gene: 9. The DNA for the CDR3 is TGTGCCAGCAGCTCGGGACTAGCGGGAGGGGTTGTGTCTACGCAGTATTTT. It translates to CASSSGLAGGVVSTQYF. Drawing the rest from reference TRBV7-6 and TRBJ2-3, the complete variable domain is GAGVSQSPRYKVTKRGQDVALRCDPISGHVSLYWYRQALGQGPEFLTYFNYEAQQDKSGLPNDRFSAERPEGSISTLTIQRTEQRDSAMYRCASSSGLAGGVVSTQYFGPGTRLTVL.

The CDR3 reads CASSVGRGGAQYF. The CDR3 region has the DNA TGTGCCAGCAGTGTCGGACGGGGGGGAGCGCAGTATTTT. The chain uses TRBV6-4 and TRBJ2-3; 8 bases align to TRBD2. There are 13 residues in the CDR3. Unmatched junction bases numbered 7, after V lost 4 bases and J lost 10 bases. Germline-derived CDR1 and CDR2 are MRHNA and SNTAGT.

This chain links TRBV28 with TRBJ2-5; D is unclear. The CDR3 extends over 13 amino acids. The V gene's germline CDR1 is MDHEN and CDR2 SYDVKM. Trimming cost V 3 bases and J 0 bases, with 5 bases left between them. The CDR3 protein is CASSLRYQETQYF. CDR3 DNA: TGTGCCAGCAGTTTGCGATACCAAGAGACCCAGTACTTC.

The chain links TRBV19 to TRBJ1-5, with 9 bases matching TRBD1. Germline CDR1 is LNHDA and CDR2 is SQIVND (reference sequence). The CDR3 contains 16 residues. The J segment lost 5 bases and the V segment lost 2 bases, leaving 7 bases of the junction unmatched. The CDR3 loop reads CASSILGTGLDQPQHF. The DNA of the CDR3 is TGTGCCAGTAGTATACTCGGGACAGGGTTGGATCAGCCCCAGCATTTT. Based on the CDR3 plus reference TRBV19 and TRBJ1-5, the full variable domain is DGGITQSPKYLFRKEGQNVTLSCEQNLNHDAMYWYRQDPGQGLRLIYYSQIVNDFQKGDIAEGYSVSREKKESFPLTVTSAQKNPTAFYLCASSILGTGLDQPQHFGDGTRLSIL.

The chain combines TRBV27 with TRBJ2-1, with 11 bases matching TRBD2. V lost 8 bases and J lost 2; bases outside the gene matches: 14. CDR3 size: 18 residues. CDR1 and CDR2 (germline): MNHEY, SMNVEV (reference sequence). CDR3 bases: TGTGCCAGCTCTTCCCTTAGCGGGGGGGGGACTACCTACAATGAGCAGTTCTTC. It is translated as CASSSLSGGGTTYNEQFF.